This T cell receptor beta chain was profiled in a study of blood T cell repertoires in COVID-19. Background on the study: The analysed material was cDNA or gDNA that came from T cells, B-cell-depleted T cells, or PBMCs.

Participant reports of clinical history set cohort assignment. In the authors' methods: The assay estimated nucleated cells by amplifying reference gene primers. Assay: immunoSEQ multiplex PCR; the TCRdb copy retains only in-frame clones and omits some. The V and J calls and the clone size are those of that table, but D and trimming were determined from the DNA. The table includes fewer than 350,000 clones, 85% detected once. Trimming cost V 3 bases and J 5 bases; bases outside gene matches: 10. The CDR3 spans 14 residues. CDR1 is GTSNPN, CDR2 SVGIG, per germline (reference sequence). Sequences were obtained from PBMCs or T cells enriched from blood (not recorded which). This clonotype was sampled from a woman in her 30s who had been exposed to COVID-19. The chain is built from TRBV30 and TRBJ2-7, with TRBD1 matching over 7 bases. The CDR3 bases are TGTGCCTGGAGAGGGACAGCCAGCATGAACGAGCAGTACTTC. It codes for CAWRGTASMNEQYF.